The rows below give T cell receptor beta chains drawn from one sample of a study of blood T cell repertoires in COVID-19. This table comes from immunoSEQ multiplex PCR, and its TCRdb copy is limited to in-frame clones, with some not included. The data contain fewer than 250,000 clones, 83% of them singletons. Sequencing used PBMCs or T cells enriched from blood (not recorded which). The receptors here all came from a woman aged 50 to 60 who had been exposed to COVID-19. Both conserved end residues are part of each CDR3. D genes are given only for firm matches. The size field is filled for only some rows; it gives once, few, many or a size class.

D: .; size: once; V: TRBV30; J: TRBJ2-5; DNA: TGTGCCTGGACGAGGCTATTGTACCAAGAGACCCAGTACTTC; CDR3: CAWTRLLYQETQYF
D: TRBD1; size: .; V: TRBV6-1; J: TRBJ1-2; DNA: TGTGCCAGCAGTGCACTACCGGGACAGGGGTACTATGGCTACACCTTC; CDR3: CASSALPGQGYYGYTF
D: .; size: .; V: TRBV6-5; J: TRBJ2-3; DNA: TGTGCCAGCAGGGGAAGCCAGGGGTCGGATACGCAGTATTTT; CDR3: CASRGSQGSDTQYF
D: TRBD2; size: .; V: TRBV6-4; J: TRBJ2-2; DNA: TGTGCCAGCAGCCGACTAGCGGGGGGGCTGAACACCGGGGAGCTGTTTTTT; CDR3: CASSRLAGGLNTGELFF
D: TRBD1; size: .; V: TRBV11-2; J: TRBJ1-2; DNA: TGTGCCAGCAGCTTGGGGACAGGGGGCCGAGGCTACACCTTC; CDR3: CASSLGTGGRGYTF
D: TRBD1; size: .; V: TRBV19; J: TRBJ1-4; DNA: TGTGCCAGTACCCACAGGGGGCGAGGCGAAAAACTGTTTTTT; CDR3: CASTHRGRGEKLFF
D: .; size: .; V: TRBV2; J: TRBJ2-1; DNA: TGTGCCAGCAGTCCCCTGGCTGGCAGGGGAACCTACAATGAGCAGTTCTTC; CDR3: CASSPLAGRGTYNEQFF
D: .; size: .; V: TRBV7-2; J: TRBJ2-2; DNA: TGTGCCAGCAGCCCTCGGGGTAGCGCGAACACCGGGGAGCTGTTTTTT; CDR3: CASSPRGSANTGELFF
D: .; size: .; V: TRBV3-1/TRBV3-2; J: TRBJ2-7; DNA: TGTGCCAGCAGCCAACTTACAAGGGGCGAGCAGTACTTC; CDR3: CASSQLTRGEQYF
D: TRBD2; size: .; V: TRBV5-1; J: TRBJ2-3; DNA: TGCGCCAGCAGCCGCGAGGGACTAGCGATCACAGATACGCAGTATTTT; CDR3: CASSREGLAITDTQYF
D: .; size: .; V: TRBV19; J: TRBJ1-2; DNA: TGTGCCAGTAGTATAGCGGCCAGGGACTATGGCTACACCTTC; CDR3: CASSIAARDYGYTF